The rows below give T cell receptor beta chains drawn from one sample of a study of blood T cell repertoires in COVID-19. Measured with immunoSEQ multiplex PCR; TCRdb has only the in-frame clones, and not every one. The sample lists around 190,000 clones, roughly nine tenths occurring once. The sample taken for sequencing was peripheral blood. Every receptor here comes from a man between 65 and 80 years old with active or convalescent COVID-19. CDR3s include the opening cysteine and the closing phenylalanine or tryptophan. A D gene is named only where the DNA matches it firmly. Size is stated for part of the rows, as once, few or many counts, or as a class when the clone is expanded.

D gene	clone size	V gene	J gene	CDR3 DNA	CDR3 protein
TRBD1	few	TRBV19	TRBJ2-7	TGTGCCAGTAGTACCGGACAGGGGAAGACCTACGAGCAGTACTTC	CASSTGQGKTYEQYF
NA	NA	TRBV6-6	TRBJ1-6	TGTGCCAGCAGACTGACAGGTTATAATTCACCCCTCCACTTT	CASRLTGYNSPLHF
TRBD1	NA	TRBV27	TRBJ1-3	TGTGCCAGCAGTCCAAAAGGACAGGGGGCGCCTGGAAACACCATATATTTT	CASSPKGQGAPGNTIYF
NA	NA	TRBV13	TRBJ1-2	TGTGCCAGCAGCTTAGGCCGGGGGGGGACTTTTTATGGCTACACCTTC	CASSLGRGGTFYGYTF
TRBD1	NA	TRBV6-4	TRBJ1-2	TGTGCCAGCAGTGCCAGGGGGAGACAGGATGGCTACACCTTC	CASSARGRQDGYTF
NA	NA	TRBV6-5	TRBJ1-2	TGTGCCAGCCGTTCGTACACCGACTATGGCTACACCTTC	CASRSYTDYGYTF
NA	NA	TRBV5-1	TRBJ2-1	TGCGCCAGCAGCTTGGCCAGGCACAATGAGCAGTTCTTC	CASSLARHNEQFF
NA	NA	TRBV3-1/TRBV3-2	TRBJ2-2	TGTGCCAGCAGCTATTACACCACGAACACCGGGGAGCTGTTTTTT	CASSYYTTNTGELFF
TRBD1	NA	TRBV5-1	TRBJ1-6	TGCGCCAGCAGCGCCGGACAGGGCTTTTCGGATTCACCCCTCCACTTT	CASSAGQGFSDSPLHF
TRBD1	NA	TRBV28	TRBJ2-4	TGTGCCAGCAGCTTGGGACAGGCCAAAAACATTCAGTACTTC	CASSLGQAKNIQYF
NA	NA	TRBV12-3/TRBV12-4	TRBJ1-5	TGTGCCAGCAGCGACACCGATCAGCCCCAGCATTTT	CASSDTDQPQHF
TRBD1	NA	TRBV5-1	TRBJ2-2	TGCGCCAGCAGCTTTACGACAGGGGTCACCGGGGAGCTGTTTTTT	CASSFTTGVTGELFF
NA	NA	TRBV28	TRBJ1-2	TGTGCCAGCAGTTTCCTCCAGTATGGCTACACCTTC	CASSFLQYGYTF